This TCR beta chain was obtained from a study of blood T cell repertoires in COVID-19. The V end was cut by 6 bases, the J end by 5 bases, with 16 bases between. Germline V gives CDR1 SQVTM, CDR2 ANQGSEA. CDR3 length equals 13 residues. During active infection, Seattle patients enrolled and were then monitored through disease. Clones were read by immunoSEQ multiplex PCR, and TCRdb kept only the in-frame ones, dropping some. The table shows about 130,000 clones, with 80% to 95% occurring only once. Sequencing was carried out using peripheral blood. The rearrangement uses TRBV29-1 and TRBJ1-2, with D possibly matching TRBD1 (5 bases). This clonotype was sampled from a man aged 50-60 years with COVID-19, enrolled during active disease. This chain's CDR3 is CSVYGHESYGYTF. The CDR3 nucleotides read TGCAGCGTCTACGGACATGAAAGTTATGGCTACACCTTC.